These 22 T cell receptor beta chains originate from one sample sequenced in a study of blood T cells in healthy people across ages (dated by TCRdb to 2015 to 2017). Preparation of the library involved 5' RACE. Sequencing took place on an Illumina HiSeq 2500. A second roughly 7 to 12 cycle PCR used a sample-barcoded 5' primer and a J-beta primer mix. The public sequencing data were trimmed at Q25 with fastp and processed into clonotypes with MiXCR by TCRdb, which kept only in-frame beta chains. Every distinct CDR3 protein forms one entry, paired with its most common genes and DNA. The sample table shows around 940,000 distinct CDR3 sequences, and roughly 51% are seen once. The ten biggest clones cover roughly 23% of the sample. Sequenced material: blood. The receptors shown here come from an older woman in good health.

This clonotype was found a few times. The V and J genes are TRBV5-1 and TRBJ2-7; the match to TRBD2 covers 8 bases. Germline assignment: CDR1 SGHRS and CDR2 YFSETQ. The J segment lost 3 bases and the V segment lost 3 bases, leaving 2 bases of the junction unmatched. The length of the CDR3 is 13 residues. In DNA, the CDR3 is TGCGCCAGCAGCTCGACTAGCGACTACGAGCAGTACTTC. Its protein is CASSSTSDYEQYF.

The chain is built from TRBV7-3 and TRBJ2-6; 7 positions agree with TRBD1. V lost 5 bases, J lost 6 bases, and 7 bases stayed unmatched. The germline gives CDR1 SGHTA, CDR2 FQGTGA. The CDR3 has 15 residues. The CDR3 spells CASSLGGAEANVLTF. DNA for the CDR3: TGTGCCAGCAGCCTAGGGGGCGCTGAGGCCAACGTCCTGACTTTC.

This chain connects TRBV12-3 or TRBV12-4 to TRBJ1-4; D gene uncertain. This CDR3 contains 14 residues. Trimming removed 4 bases from V and 2 bases from J, with 8 bases in between. The CDR3 sequence is CASSWGLTNEKLFF. Here the CDR3 DNA reads TGTGCCAGCAGTTGGGGTTTGACTAATGAAAAACTGTTTTTT.

This sequence joins TRBV6-2 or TRBV6-3 and TRBJ2-7; D is unresolved. V was shortened by 2 bases and J by 3 bases, with 8 bases between the two germline ends. This CDR3 is built from 13 residues. Germline V gene sequence: CDR1 MNHEY, CDR2 SVGEGT. In DNA, the CDR3 is TGTGCCAGCAGTTACCACGGTGGCTACGAGCAGTACTTC. Protein product: CASSYHGGYEQYF.

This clonotype showed up just once. The chain couples TRBV28 to TRBJ2-1; 7 positions match TRBD1. CDR1 MDHEN and CDR2 SYDVKM come from the germline V gene. With 3 bases clipped from V and 8 bases from J, the junction kept 10 bases outside the gene matches. This CDR3 has 15 amino acids. This chain's CDR3 is CASSFGNRGTDEQFF. CDR3 nucleotides: TGTGCCAGCAGTTTCGGGAACAGGGGCACCGATGAGCAGTTCTTC.

This clonotype turned up a few times. This rearrangement joins TRBV27 to TRBJ2-7, with D perhaps TRBD2 (5 bases). This CDR3 comprises 16 residues. V shed 4 bases and J shed 2 bases, with 18 bases lying between them. CDR1 and CDR2 from the germline V gene are MNHEY and SMNVEV (reference sequence). The DNA for the CDR3 is TGTGCCAGCAGTTCGCCGAATTTGGCCGGGGCCTACGAGCAGTACTTC. Encoded protein: CASSSPNLAGAYEQYF.

The V gene is TRBV30, the J gene TRBJ2-7, with D tentatively TRBD1 or TRBD2 (5 bases each). The V end lost 3 bases, the J end lost 6 bases, and 21 bases lay between the germline ends. The CDR3 has 15 residues. In germline, CDR1 is GTSNPN, CDR2 SVGIG (reference sequence). The CDR3 region is CAWRLTRGEGFEQYF. Written as DNA, the CDR3 is TGTGCCTGGAGGCTGACTCGGGGCGAGGGGTTCGAGCAGTACTTC.

This chain joins TRBV20-1 and TRBJ1-1, with 10 bases matching TRBD1. Germline V gene sequence: CDR1 DFQATT, CDR2 SNEGSKA (reference sequence). CDR3 length: 16 residues. V gave up 8 bases and J gave up 0 bases; unmatched junction bases: 12. Here the CDR3 reads CSPLYPGTGVNTEAFF. CDR3 bases: TGCAGTCCTCTATACCCCGGGACAGGGGTGAACACTGAAGCTTTCTTT.

The gene calls are TRBV4-1 and TRBJ2-7; D perhaps matches TRBD1 (6 bases). CDR3 length equals 15 residues. CDR1 MGHRA and CDR2 YSYEKL come from the germline V gene. V lost 5 bases, J lost 2 bases, and 16 bases lay in between. The CDR3 DNA is TGCGCCAGCAGCACCTTGACAGGCCTTCCCTACGAGCAGTACTTC. This encodes CASSTLTGLPYEQYF.

This clonotype occurred a few times. The CDR3 spells CSAPRRTSTVQHF. CDR3 nucleotide sequence: TGCAGTGCCCCTAGGAGGACCTCCACGGTCCAGCATTTT. V gene TRBV20-1 combines with J gene TRBJ1-5; no clear D gene. The length of the CDR3 is 13 residues. Germline V CDR1 and CDR2: DFQATT, SNEGSKA (reference sequence). Trimming shortened V by 6 bases and J by 12 bases, and 21 bases separated the two germline ends.

This chain links TRBV28 with TRBJ2-7, with D uncertain. Trimming removed 11 bases from V and 2 bases from J, with 13 bases in between. The length of the CDR3 is 12 residues. Germline lookup yields CDR1 MDHEN and CDR2 SYDVKM. CDR3 bases: TGTGCCGTCACAACCGCCGCCTACGAGCAGTACTTC. Translated, it gives CAVTTAAYEQYF.

The chain carries TRBV9 and TRBJ2-3; 9 positions match TRBD2. The junction had 7 bases not matched to a gene; V was cut back by 3 bases and J by 5 bases. CDR1 and CDR2 (germline): SGDLS, YYNGEE. There are 15 residues in the CDR3. In DNA form, the CDR3 reads TGTGCCAGCAGCGCCCGAATTAGCGGGAGAGATACGCAGTATTTT. Translation: CASSARISGRDTQYF. The variable domain in full, completed from reference TRBV9 and TRBJ2-3, reads DSGVTQTPKHLITATGQRVTLRCSPRSGDLSVYWYQQSLDQGLQFLIQYYNGEERAKGNILERFSAQQFPDLHSELNLSSLELGDSALYFCASSARISGRDTQYFGPGTRLTVL.

The J gene is TRBJ2-3, the V gene TRBV7-9; the D gene is possibly TRBD2 (6 bases). Germline V gene sequence: CDR1 SEHNR, CDR2 FQNEAQ (reference sequence). CDR3 length: 20 residues. The V gene lost 6 bases and the J gene lost 1 base, with 29 bases spanning the gap. CDR3 residues: CASSWESGPLEGEGTDTQYF. In DNA form, the CDR3 reads TGTGCCAGCAGTTGGGAATCCGGGCCCTTGGAGGGTGAAGGCACAGATACGCAGTATTTT.

This clonotype was seen a handful of times. J is TRBJ2-3 and V is TRBV10-3; 7 bases match TRBD1. Looked up from germline, CDR1 is ENHRY and CDR2 is SYGVKD. V was pared by 5 bases and J by 3 bases, with 5 bases of the junction left unmatched. The CDR3 runs to 14 residues. The CDR3 loop is CAISLTGRTDTQYF. CDR3 nucleotides: TGTGCCATCAGTTTGACAGGGAGAACAGATACGCAGTATTTT.

This clonotype was observed at least ten times. V is TRBV27 and J is TRBJ2-5, with a weak D call TRBD2 (5 bases). Trimming removed 3 bases from V and 8 bases from J, with 13 bases in between. The CDR3 is 13 amino acids. Germline V CDR1 and CDR2: MNHEY, SMNVEV (reference sequence). Written as DNA, the CDR3 is TGTGCCAGCAGTTTGGCTAGCTCTCAAACCCAGTACTTC. Amino acid sequence: CASSLASSQTQYF.

This clonotype was found a few times. A junction boundary mismatches the germline segment, possibly from a read error. The chain is built from TRBV12-3 or TRBV12-4 and TRBJ2-1; TRBD2 matches at 12 bases. CDR3 length: 14 residues. This chain's CDR3 is CSWTRTSGIDEQFF. The CDR3, as DNA: TGCTCCTGGACCCGGACTAGCGGGATTGATGAGCAGTTCTTC.

The V and J genes are TRBV18 and TRBJ2-5; D remains unclear. The J call may be faulty, since TRBJ2-7 better matches the DNA end. The germline CDR1 and CDR2 sequences are KGHSH and LQKENI. The CDR3 runs 13 residues. Here the CDR3 reads CASSSRLTYEQYF. The CDR3 bases are TGTGCCAGCTCAAGTCGGCTTACCTACGAGCAGTACTTC.

The table lists this clonotype with a count of one. This sequence joins TRBV4-2 and TRBJ2-3; D gene unclear. Germline V CDR1 and CDR2: LGHNA, YNFKEQ. This CDR3 spans 13 amino acids. The CDR3 loop reads CRATGRPKDTQYF. The DNA for the CDR3 is TGTAGAGCCACGGGCAGGCCGAAAGATACGCAGTATTTT.

This clonotype was counted a few times. The V gene is TRBV29-1, the J gene TRBJ2-1; 10 bases map to TRBD2. The germline gives CDR1 SQVTM, CDR2 ANQGSEA. The length of the CDR3 is 13 residues. After removal of 6 bases from V and 5 bases from J, the junction contained 4 bases not matched to a gene. The CDR3 sequence is CSVELAGHNEQFF. The DNA of the CDR3 is TGCAGCGTCGAACTAGCGGGACACAATGAGCAGTTCTTC.

In its sample, this clonotype was seen once. The chain links TRBV29-1 to TRBJ1-4; possible D gene TRBD1, 5 bases. V was shortened by 6 bases and J by 5 bases, with 19 bases between the two germline ends. CDR1 and CDR2 from the germline V gene are SQVTM and ANQGSEA. CDR3 length: 15 amino acids. The CDR3 region has the DNA TGCAGCGTGGGGGGGTTCGTAGGAGGCAATGAAAAACTGTTTTTT. Amino acids: CSVGGFVGGNEKLFF.

There are a few counts of this clonotype. The chain combines TRBV14 with TRBJ1-2; no reliable D call. V gave up 0 bases and J gave up 9 bases, with 11 bases separating them. Looked up from germline, CDR1 is SGHDN and CDR2 is FVKESK. This CDR3 region has 13 residues. The CDR3 sequence is CASSQDRMARYTF. DNA of the CDR3: TGTGCCAGCAGCCAAGATCGGATGGCTCGCTACACCTTC.

The chain carries TRBV29-1 and TRBJ2-7; TRBD2 agrees at 9 bases. Trimming removed 6 bases from V and 2 bases from J; junction bases left unmatched: 8. Germline values: CDR1 SQVTM, CDR2 ANQGSEA. The CDR3 has 14 residues. CDR3 sequence reads: CSVYGLAPAYEQYF. The CDR3 nucleotides are TGCAGCGTCTACGGACTAGCGCCAGCCTACGAGCAGTACTTC.